Below are 20 T cell receptor beta chains sequenced from a single sample in a study of PD-L1 blockade in urothelial cancer. Here immunoSEQ multiplex PCR was the method, and the copy in TCRdb shows in-frame clones only, minus some. The sample carries 35,000 to 45,000 clones, around nine tenths recorded once. This sample comprised PBMCs, obtained around atezolizumab (anti-PD-L1) treatment. The receptors were gathered from a man between 65 and 79 years old with urothelial cancer.

The rearrangement uses TRBV11-3 and TRBJ2-1; tentatively, D is TRBD2 (6 bases). Germline CDR1 is SGHNT and CDR2 is YENEEA. The ends were cut back, 11 bases at V and 3 bases at J, with 14 bases in the middle. CDR3 size: 13 residues. The CDR3 sequence is CARRPGGYNEQFF. The CDR3 DNA is TGTGCCCGACGCCCCGGGGGCTACAATGAGCAGTTCTTC. Based on the CDR3 plus reference TRBV11-3 and TRBJ2-1, the full variable domain is EAGVVQSPRYKIIEKKQPVAFWCNPISGHNTLYWYLQNLGQGPELLIRYENEEAVDDSQLPKDRFSAERLKGVDSTLKIQPAELGDSAVYLCARRPGGYNEQFFGPGTRLTVL.

The V gene is TRBV19, the J gene TRBJ1-5, with 12 bases matching TRBD1. Trimming cost V 3 bases and J 1 base; bases outside gene matches: 7. Germline CDR1 and CDR2: LNHDA and SQIVND (reference sequence). This CDR3 is built from 18 residues. DNA for the CDR3: TGTGCCAGTAGTATCCGGGACAGGGGGCGAAGGAGCAATCAGCCCCAGCATTTT. This translates into CASSIRDRGRRSNQPQHF.

This clone appeared a single time. The CDR3 DNA reads TGTGCCAGCAGTGATTGGGCCTCTGGGGCCAACGTCCTGACTTTC. As protein: CASSDWASGANVLTF. The J gene is TRBJ2-6, the V gene TRBV2, with D uncertain. Trimming shortened V by 3 bases and J by 0 bases, and 6 bases separated the two germline ends. This CDR3 has 15 residues. Germline CDR1 is SNHLY and CDR2 is FYNNEI.

J is TRBJ2-1 and V is TRBV19, with 11 nucleotides matching TRBD2. The trim removed 4 bases at V and 7 bases at J, leaving 6 bases unmatched. The CDR3 covers 15 residues. Germline V lookup: CDR1 LNHDA, CDR2 SQIVND (reference sequence). The CDR3 DNA is TGTGCCAGTAGTACCCTAGCGGGGGGCGGGAATGAGCAGTTCTTC. This codes for CASSTLAGGGNEQFF.

The chain employs TRBV15 and TRBJ2-5; TRBD1 matches at 10 bases. The CDR3 is made up of 18 amino acids. CDR1 is LNHNV and CDR2 is YYDKDF in the germline V gene (reference sequence). J was trimmed by 5 bases and V by 1 base; bases with no gene match: 13. CDR3 nucleotide sequence: TGTGCCACCAGCAGAGGGGCACGGGGACAGGGGCGGCGGGAGACCCAGTACTTC. Translation gives CATSRGARGQGRRETQYF.

The J gene is TRBJ1-1, the V gene TRBV6-5, with TRBD1 matching over 10 bases. The ends lost 5 bases at V and 6 bases at J; junction bases unmatched: 9. Germline CDR1 is MNHEY and CDR2 is SVGAGI. This CDR3 contains 15 residues. The CDR3 DNA is TGTGCCAGCAGTACTCCGACAGGGGGCTTCTCTGAAGCTTTCTTT. This translates into CASSTPTGGFSEAFF.

V usage is TRBV2 and J usage is TRBJ1-2; tentatively, D is TRBD1 (6 bases). The CDR3 extends over 13 amino acids. V was clipped by 5 bases and J by 2 bases, with 9 bases between them. Germline V gives CDR1 SNHLY, CDR2 FYNNEI. The CDR3 DNA is TGTGCCAGCAGTTCAGGGGTAAACTATGGCTACACCTTC. Its translation is CASSSGVNYGYTF.

V gene TRBV9 combines with J gene TRBJ2-7; D may be TRBD2 (6 bases). The CDR3 has 15 amino acids. Germline V gene lookup returns CDR1 SGDLS and CDR2 YYNGEE. V was cut by 3 bases and J by 0 bases, with 13 bases left in between. CDR3 region: CASSARDWDSYEQYF. CDR3 bases: TGTGCCAGCAGCGCCCGGGACTGGGACTCCTACGAGCAGTACTTC. Complete variable domain (other parts from reference TRBV9 and TRBJ2-7): DSGVTQTPKHLITATGQRVTLRCSPRSGDLSVYWYQQSLDQGLQFLIQYYNGEERAKGNILERFSAQQFPDLHSELNLSSLELGDSALYFCASSARDWDSYEQYFGPGTRLTVT.

The chain carries TRBV11-2 and TRBJ2-7; TRBD1 agrees at 7 bases. Germline loops: CDR1 SGHAT, CDR2 FQNNGV. Germline trimming cut 5 bases from V and 3 bases from J; bases unmatched to any gene: 7. There are 14 residues in the CDR3. CDR3 sequence reads: CASSIYRGVYEQYF. The CDR3 DNA sequence: TGTGCCAGCAGCATTTACAGGGGAGTCTACGAGCAGTACTTC. Variable domain in full (rest from reference TRBV11-2 and TRBJ2-7): EAGVAQSPRYKIIEKRQSVAFWCNPISGHATLYWYQQILGQGPKLLIQFQNNGVVDDSQLPKDRFSAERLKGVDSTLKIQPAKLEDSAVYLCASSIYRGVYEQYFGPGTRLTVT.

The rearrangement links TRBV29-1 to TRBJ2-2; D is unresolved. V lost 4 bases to trimming and J lost 4 bases, with 13 bases between them. Per the germline V gene, CDR1 is SQVTM and CDR2 is ANQGSEA. The CDR3 extends over 14 amino acids. CDR3 residues: CSVGVTPGTGELFF. CDR3 nucleotide sequence: TGCAGCGTTGGGGTCACCCCGGGCACCGGGGAGCTGTTTTTT.

J is TRBJ2-7 and V is TRBV29-1, with TRBD2 matching 8 bases. The germline CDR1 and CDR2 sequences are SQVTM and ANQGSEA. The CDR3 loop spans 13 amino acids. V was clipped by 7 bases and J by 0 bases; unmatched bases: 5. The CDR3 bases are TGCAGCGCTACGACTAGCGACTCCTACGAGCAGTACTTC. Its protein is CSATTSDSYEQYF.

The chain uses TRBV28 and TRBJ2-7, with D possibly TRBD1 on 6 matching bases. The V end was cut by 10 bases, the J end by 12 bases, with 25 bases between. There are 13 residues in the CDR3. From germline, CDR1 is MDHEN and CDR2 SYDVKM. CDR3 DNA sequence: TGTGCCAAGACCGGGACAAGGACTCGGTGTCTGTACTTC. This codes for CAKTGTRTRCLYF. Together with reference TRBV28 and TRBJ2-7, the CDR3 gives the full variable domain: DVKVTQSSRYLVKRTGEKVFLECVQDMDHENMFWYRQDPGLGLRLIYFSYDVKMKEKGDIPEGYSVSREKKERFSLILESASTNQTSMYLCAKTGTRTRCLYFGPGTRLTVT.

V usage is TRBV2 and J usage is TRBJ1-3; 8 nucleotides match TRBD1. CDR3 length equals 16 residues. The V segment lost 3 bases and the J segment 0 bases; nucleotides outside the gene matches: 4. Germline CDR1 SNHLY, CDR2 FYNNEI. The CDR3 sequence: CASSEGTGRSGNTIYF. The DNA of the CDR3 is TGTGCCAGCAGTGAGGGGACAGGCCGCTCTGGAAACACCATATATTTT.

In its sample, this clone was seen once. At one boundary the junction diverges from the germline segment, which might be a read error. The chain couples TRBV20-1 to TRBJ2-7, with 9 bases fitting TRBD1. Per germline, CDR1 DFQATT and CDR2 SNEGSKA (reference sequence). The CDR3 is 11 residues long. The CDR3 is CSAGSLGTGTF. For the CDR3, the DNA is TGCAGTGCCGGCTCCCTAGGGACAGGGACCTTC.

The rearrangement uses TRBV7-3 and TRBJ2-1; 8 nucleotides match TRBD2. Germline V gene lookup returns CDR1 SGHTA and CDR2 FQGTGA. The length of the CDR3 is 16 residues. V dropped 2 bases and J dropped 4; count of bases not matched to a gene: 7. The chain's CDR3 is CASSLGGLGSYNEQFF. The CDR3 DNA is TGTGCCAGCAGCTTAGGGGGACTAGGTTCATACAATGAGCAGTTCTTC.

J is TRBJ2-1 and V is TRBV28; 10 bases match TRBD2. Germline V lookup: CDR1 MDHEN, CDR2 SYDVKM. The CDR3 runs to 16 residues. Germline trimming cut 6 bases from V and 7 bases from J; bases unmatched to any gene: 12. CDR3 region: CASSSASGGPVNEQFF. In nucleotides, the CDR3 is TGTGCCAGCAGCTCCGCTAGCGGGGGACCCGTAAATGAGCAGTTCTTC. The variable domain in full, with the rest retrieved from reference TRBV28 and TRBJ2-1, is DVKVTQSSRYLVKRTGEKVFLECVQDMDHENMFWYRQDPGLGLRLIYFSYDVKMKEKGDIPEGYSVSREKKERFSLILESASTNQTSMYLCASSSASGGPVNEQFFGPGTRLTVL.

The chain is built from TRBV6-5 and TRBJ1-3, with D unresolved. The CDR3 runs to 15 residues. V lost 0 bases and J lost 0, with 6 bases in between. Germline CDR1 MNHEY, CDR2 SVGAGI. The CDR3 DNA reads TGTGCCAGCAGTTACTCCCCAGACTCTGGAAACACCATATATTTT. Translated: CASSYSPDSGNTIYF.

The chain employs TRBV19 and TRBJ1-2; 10 bases agree with TRBD1. The CDR3 length is 15 residues. V trimming: 5 bases; J trimming: 4 bases; junction bases outside the gene matches: 7. Germline CDR1 and CDR2: LNHDA and SQIVND (reference sequence). CDR3 loop: CASSLRDRGGYGYTF. As DNA, the CDR3 is TGTGCCAGTAGTCTCCGGGACAGGGGTGGCTATGGCTACACCTTC. Combining the CDR3 with reference TRBV19 and TRBJ1-2 gives the whole variable domain DGGITQSPKYLFRKEGQNVTLSCEQNLNHDAMYWYRQDPGQGLRLIYYSQIVNDFQKGDIAEGYSVSREKKESFPLTVTSAQKNPTAFYLCASSLRDRGGYGYTFGSGTRLTVV.

The CDR3 reads CASSTNNQPQHF. DNA of the CDR3: TGTGCCAGCAGTACAAATAACCAGCCCCAGCATTTT. J is TRBJ1-5 and V is TRBV27; D is undetermined. Trimming left V 5 bases short and J 7 bases short, with 9 bases between. The CDR3 is made up of 12 amino acids. Germline V CDR1 and CDR2: MNHEY, SMNVEV (reference sequence).

The chain has TRBV11-2 and TRBJ2-5, with TRBD1 matching 8 bases. Germline CDR1 and CDR2: SGHAT and FQNNGV. The CDR3 has 15 amino acids. V shed 10 bases, J shed 3 bases, and the junction held 13 bases outside the gene matches. This CDR3 is CATLPPGTGKETQYF. For the CDR3, the DNA is TGTGCCACCCTACCTCCCGGGACAGGAAAAGAGACCCAGTACTTC.